This entry is about one TCR beta chain. The target antigen is unknown. All of the isolated RNA was reverse transcribed, so expressed TCRB transcripts were sequenced. The protocol was immunoSEQ multiplex PCR, while the TCRdb copy is restricted to in-frame clones and leaves out a portion. The top ten hold less than 0.02% of the sample, which has hundreds of thousands of clones, about 15% seen once. This CDR3 region has 14 residues. The germline V gene has CDR1 LNHNV and CDR2 YYDKDF (reference sequence). Between the trimmed V and J ends, which lost 8 bases and 5 bases, there was a span of 15 bases. This sample was included in a study of beta chain features in type 1 diabetes. For the study at large: Regarding age, gender and cell yields, patients proved similar to healthy donors.

General study findings and limits: Shorter TCRB CDR3s, moderately but significantly so, marked every one of the four CD4+ subsets in Type 1 diabetes patients.

The chain combines TRBV15 with TRBJ2-2; TRBD1 might be the D (6 bases). Sequenced material: naive CD4+ T cells from blood. The TCR originated in a man younger than 35 with type 1 diabetes. The CDR3 sequence: CATGQSMGTGELFF. The CDR3 region has the DNA TGTGCCACCGGACAGTCCATGGGAACCGGGGAGCTGTTTTTT. Based on the CDR3 plus reference TRBV15 and TRBJ2-2, the full variable domain is DAMVIQNPRYQVTQFGKPVTLSCSQTLNHNVMYWYQQKSSQAPKLLFHYYDKDFNNEADTPDNFQSRRPNTSFCFLDIRSPGLGDTAMYLCATGQSMGTGELFFGEGSRLTVL.